The 7 T cell receptor beta chains listed next were all sequenced from one sample in a study of T cell repertoires in chronic hepatitis B. Clones were sequenced by immunoSEQ multiplex PCR, and TCRdb holds only the in-frame ones, with some missing. The sample has some 420 clones; around 78% are singletons. Sequenced input: total CD8+ T cells from PBMCs. These receptor sequences come from a human donor with chronic hepatitis B virus infection.

The chain carries TRBV27 and TRBJ1-5, with no clear D. The length of the CDR3 is 15 residues. Germline values: CDR1 MNHEY, CDR2 SMNVEV (reference sequence). Trimming removed 1 base from V and 0 bases from J, with 7 bases in between. The CDR3 nucleotides read TGTGCCAGCAGTTTATTGGGGAATAGCAATCAGCCCCAGCATTTT. Protein sequence: CASSLLGNSNQPQHF.

The table lists this clone with a count of one. CDR3 in DNA: TGTGCCAGCAGCTTAGGGGTTAGCGGGGGCCACACAGATACGCAGTATTTT. Residues: CASSLGVSGGHTDTQYF. The chain couples TRBV7-6 to TRBJ2-3, with 9 positions matching TRBD2. Germline V gene lookup returns CDR1 SGHVS and CDR2 FNYEAQ. This CDR3 has 17 amino acids. The V and J ends lost 1 base and 2 bases, in that order; junction bases with no gene match: 7.

This chain links TRBV18 with TRBJ2-6, with 8 nucleotides matching TRBD1. With V trimmed by 0 bases and J by 0 bases, 13 bases remained unmatched. The CDR3 totals 21 residues. Germline V CDR1 and CDR2: KGHSH, LQKENI. CDR3 bases: TGTGCCAGCTCACCACCGGATGGGCAGGGGGCTGCCCCCTCTGGGGCCAACGTCCTGACTTTC. Amino acids: CASSPPDGQGAAPSGANVLTF. Using reference TRBV18 and TRBJ2-6 for the parts outside the CDR3, the full variable domain is NAGVMQNPRHLVRRRGQEARLRCSPMKGHSHVYWYRQLPEEGLKFMVYLQKENIIDESGMPKERFSAEFPKEGPSILRIQQVVRGDSAAYFCASSPPDGQGAAPSGANVLTFGAGSRLTVL.

The rearrangement uses TRBV28 and TRBJ1-5, with D uncertain. V was cut by 3 bases and J by 3 bases, with 9 bases left in between. The CDR3 contains 14 residues. Germline CDR1 and CDR2: MDHEN and SYDVKM. CDR3 sequence: CASSLAELNQPQHF. In DNA, the CDR3 is TGTGCCAGCAGTTTGGCCGAACTCAATCAGCCCCAGCATTTT. Full variable domain (missing parts from reference TRBV28 and TRBJ1-5): DVKVTQSSRYLVKRTGEKVFLECVQDMDHENMFWYRQDPGLGLRLIYFSYDVKMKEKGDIPEGYSVSREKKERFSLILESASTNQTSMYLCASSLAELNQPQHFGDGTRLSIL.

The chain uses TRBV9 and TRBJ1-2; 8 bases map to TRBD1. From germline, CDR1 is SGDLS and CDR2 YYNGEE. Unmatched junction bases numbered 7, after V lost 3 bases and J lost 3 bases. The CDR3 is 15 amino acids. Written as DNA, the CDR3 is TGTGCCAGCAGCGGGAACAAACAGGGGGACTATGGCTACACCTTC. Translation: CASSGNKQGDYGYTF.

This chain links TRBV7-6 with TRBJ2-1; no clear D. The CDR3 runs 11 residues. Trimming shortened V by 1 base and J by 7 bases, and 2 bases separated the two germline ends. Germline assignment: CDR1 SGHVS and CDR2 FNYEAQ. The CDR3 coding sequence is TGTGCCAGCAGCTTAGGAAATGAGCAGTTCTTC. As protein: CASSLGNEQFF. The full variable domain, in which reference TRBV7-6 and TRBJ2-1 provide the parts outside the CDR3, is GAGVSQSPRYKVTKRGQDVALRCDPISGHVSLYWYRQALGQGPEFLTYFNYEAQQDKSGLPNDRFSAERPEGSISTLTIQRTEQRDSAMYRCASSLGNEQFFGPGTRLTVL.

This sequence joins TRBV5-1 and TRBJ2-1; TRBD2 aligns across 10 bases. The germline V gene encodes CDR1 SGHRS and CDR2 YFSETQ. With 4 bases clipped from V and 1 base from J, the junction kept 2 bases outside the gene matches. There are 15 residues in the CDR3. The CDR3 nucleotides are TGCGCCAGCAGCCAGGGACTAGCGTCCTACAATGAGCAGTTCTTC. This encodes CASSQGLASYNEQFF.